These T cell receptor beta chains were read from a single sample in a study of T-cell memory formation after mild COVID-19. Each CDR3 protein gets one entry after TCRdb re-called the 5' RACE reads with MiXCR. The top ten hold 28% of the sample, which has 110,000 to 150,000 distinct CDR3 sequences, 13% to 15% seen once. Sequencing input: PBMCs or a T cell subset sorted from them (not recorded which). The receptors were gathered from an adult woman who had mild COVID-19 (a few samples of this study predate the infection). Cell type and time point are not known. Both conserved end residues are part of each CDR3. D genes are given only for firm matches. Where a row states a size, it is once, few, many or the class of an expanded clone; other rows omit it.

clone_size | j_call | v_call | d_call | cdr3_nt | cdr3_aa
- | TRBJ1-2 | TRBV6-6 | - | TGTGCCAGCAGTTACTCGGCCCGCCCGGACAGAGACGCCTATGGCTACACCTTC | CASSYSARPDRDAYGYTF
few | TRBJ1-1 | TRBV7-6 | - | TGTGCCAGCAGCTTAAATGAGGGGGTCGCGAACACTGAAGCTTTCTTT | CASSLNEGVANTEAFF
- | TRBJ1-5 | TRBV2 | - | TGTGCCAGCAGTACGGGGCCGAATCAGCCCCAGCATTTT | CASSTGPNQPQHF
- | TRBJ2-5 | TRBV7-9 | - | TGTGCCAGCAGCTCAGAGGGACCTGAGACCCAGTACTTC | CASSSEGPETQYF
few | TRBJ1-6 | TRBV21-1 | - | TGTGCCAGCAGCCCACGGGGGGGGCGGAATTCACCCCTCCACTTT | CASSPRGGRNSPLHF
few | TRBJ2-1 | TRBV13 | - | TGTGCCAGCCATCCGACTACATACAATGAGCAGTTCTTC | CASHPTTYNEQFF
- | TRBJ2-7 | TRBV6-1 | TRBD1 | TGTGCCAGCAGTGACCCCCCCGGGACAGGGTCCTACGAGCAGTACTTC | CASSDPPGTGSYEQYF
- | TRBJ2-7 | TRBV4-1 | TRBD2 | TGCGCCAGCAGCCCCCTCCGGGACTACTTCTACGAGCAGTACTTC | CASSPLRDYFYEQYF
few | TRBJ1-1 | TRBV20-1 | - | TGCAGTGGGGGGCCCTTCGAAACTTTCTTT | CSGGPFETFF
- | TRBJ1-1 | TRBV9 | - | TGTGCCAGCACCACATTGGGGGAGGCCTGGGGTAGTACTGAAGCTTTCTTT | CASTTLGEAWGSTEAFF
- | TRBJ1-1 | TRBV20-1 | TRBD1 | TGCAGTGCCACCGGTTACGGAGGGCAGGGGGCAGGCACTGAAGCTTTCTTT | CSATGYGGQGAGTEAFF
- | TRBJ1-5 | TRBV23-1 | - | TGCGCCAGCAGTCAATCGGGGCGGGAGGGGGAAAGCAATCAGCCCCAGCATTTT | CASSQSGREGESNQPQHF
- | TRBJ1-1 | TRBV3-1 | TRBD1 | TGTGCCAGCAGAGCAACAGGGGATCTGATTTATACTGAAGCTTTCTTT | CASRATGDLIYTEAFF
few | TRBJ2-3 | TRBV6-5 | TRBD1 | TGTGCCAGCAGCCCCACAGGGGCGGGCAAAGCAGATACGCAGTATTTT | CASSPTGAGKADTQYF
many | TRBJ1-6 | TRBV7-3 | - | TGTGCCAGCAGCTTAGGACACTATAATTCACCCCTCCACTTT | CASSLGHYNSPLHF
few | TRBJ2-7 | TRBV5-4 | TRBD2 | TGTGCCAGCAGCTTTAGCGGGGGTTACGAGCAGTACTTC | CASSFSGGYEQYF
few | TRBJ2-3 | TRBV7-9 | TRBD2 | TGTGCCAGCAGCCAGCGGGAAGGCACAGATACGCAGTATTTT | CASSQREGTDTQYF
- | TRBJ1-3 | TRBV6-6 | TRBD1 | TGTGCCAGCAGTTACGACAGGGGGGACACCATATATTTT | CASSYDRGDTIYF
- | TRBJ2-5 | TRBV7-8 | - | TGTGCCAGCAGCTTAAGCACGGCAGGGCGAGAGACCCAGTACTTC | CASSLSTAGRETQYF
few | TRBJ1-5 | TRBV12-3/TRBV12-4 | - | TGTGCCAGCAGTTCCACAGGGTCCCGCCCGGATCAGCCCCAGCATTTT | CASSSTGSRPDQPQHF
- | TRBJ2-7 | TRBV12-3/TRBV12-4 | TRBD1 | TGTGCCAGCAGTTCGACAGGGTACTACGAGCAGTACTTC | CASSSTGYYEQYF
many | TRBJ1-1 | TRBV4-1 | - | TGCGCCAGCAGCCAAGATAGGAACACTGAAGCTTTCTTT | CASSQDRNTEAFF